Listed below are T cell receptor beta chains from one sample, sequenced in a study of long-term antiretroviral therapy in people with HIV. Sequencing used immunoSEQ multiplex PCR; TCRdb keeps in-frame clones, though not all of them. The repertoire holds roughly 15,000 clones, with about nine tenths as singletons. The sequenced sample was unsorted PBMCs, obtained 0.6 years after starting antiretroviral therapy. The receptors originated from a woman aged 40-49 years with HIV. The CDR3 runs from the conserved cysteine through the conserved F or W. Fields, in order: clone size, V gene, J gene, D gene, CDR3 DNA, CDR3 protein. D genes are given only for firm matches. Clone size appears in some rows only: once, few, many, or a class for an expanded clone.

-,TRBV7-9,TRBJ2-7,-,TGTGCCAGCAGCGAGGGAGAAATGACCGAGCAGTACTTC,CASSEGEMTEQYF
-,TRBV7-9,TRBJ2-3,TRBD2,TGTGCCAGCAGCTTAGGGAGCGGGGGCACAGATACGCAGTATTTT,CASSLGSGGTDTQYF
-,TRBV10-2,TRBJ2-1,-,TGCGCCAGCAGTGAGGTCGGCGGGACCAACAATGAGCAGTTCTTC,CASSEVGGTNNEQFF
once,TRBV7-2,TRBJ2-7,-,TGTGCCAGCAGCTCCGCCGACGCCCCCAACGAGCAGTACTTC,CASSSADAPNEQYF
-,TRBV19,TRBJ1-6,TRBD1,TGTGCCAGTAGCAACCAGGGGGTTCCCAATTCACCCCTCCACTTT,CASSNQGVPNSPLHF
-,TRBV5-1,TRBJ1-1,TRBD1,TGCGCCAGCAGCCTGGGGCAGGGACAGGGTATTGGCACTGAAGCTTTCTTT,CASSLGQGQGIGTEAFF
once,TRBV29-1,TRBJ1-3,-,TGCAGCGTTGACATTACAGGGACTGGAAACACCATATATTTT,CSVDITGTGNTIYF
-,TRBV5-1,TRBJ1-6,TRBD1,TGCGCCAGCCACGAGGGACAGAATTCACCCCTCCACTTT,CASHEGQNSPLHF
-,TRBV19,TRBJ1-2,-,TGTGCCAGTTTCCTCGGGGGCACCTACAACTATGGCTACACCTTC,CASFLGGTYNYGYTF
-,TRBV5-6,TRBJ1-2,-,TGTGCCAGCAGCCCGGCTGGCAGTAGAACCTATGGCTACACCTTC,CASSPAGSRTYGYTF
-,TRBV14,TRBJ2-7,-,TGTGCCAGCAGCCAAGAAGGTTGGGGGGAACCCTACGAGCAGTACTTC,CASSQEGWGEPYEQYF